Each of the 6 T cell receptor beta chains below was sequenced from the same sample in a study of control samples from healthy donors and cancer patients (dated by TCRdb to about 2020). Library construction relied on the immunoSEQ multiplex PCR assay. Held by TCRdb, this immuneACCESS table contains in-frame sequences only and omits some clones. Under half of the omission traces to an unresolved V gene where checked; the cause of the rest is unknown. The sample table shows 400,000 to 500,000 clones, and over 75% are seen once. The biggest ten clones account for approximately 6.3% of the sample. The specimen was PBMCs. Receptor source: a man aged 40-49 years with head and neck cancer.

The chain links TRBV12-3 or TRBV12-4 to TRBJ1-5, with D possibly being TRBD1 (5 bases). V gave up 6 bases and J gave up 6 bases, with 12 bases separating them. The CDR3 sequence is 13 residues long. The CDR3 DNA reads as TGTGCCAGCAGCCTATTAGGGGTTCAGCCCCAGCATTTT. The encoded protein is CASSLLGVQPQHF.

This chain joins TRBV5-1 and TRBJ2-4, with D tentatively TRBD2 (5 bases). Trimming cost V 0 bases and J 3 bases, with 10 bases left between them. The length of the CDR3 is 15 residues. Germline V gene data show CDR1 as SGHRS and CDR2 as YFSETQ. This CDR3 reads CASSLEGSVKNIQYF. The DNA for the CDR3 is TGCGCCAGCAGCTTGGAGGGTAGCGTCAAAAACATTCAGTACTTC.

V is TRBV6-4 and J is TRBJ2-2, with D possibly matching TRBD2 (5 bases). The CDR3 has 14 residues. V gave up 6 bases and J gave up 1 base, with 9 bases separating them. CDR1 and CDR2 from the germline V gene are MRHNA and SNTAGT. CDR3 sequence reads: CASSRRENTGELFF. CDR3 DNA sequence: TGTGCCAGCAGCCGACGGGAGAACACCGGGGAGCTGTTTTTT.

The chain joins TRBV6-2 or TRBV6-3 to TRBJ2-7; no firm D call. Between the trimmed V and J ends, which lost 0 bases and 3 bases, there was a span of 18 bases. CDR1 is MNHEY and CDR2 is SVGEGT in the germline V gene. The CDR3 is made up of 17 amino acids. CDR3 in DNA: TGTGCCAGCAGTTACTCGGCCGCTGACAAGGTGGTCTACGAGCAGTACTTC. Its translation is CASSYSAADKVVYEQYF.

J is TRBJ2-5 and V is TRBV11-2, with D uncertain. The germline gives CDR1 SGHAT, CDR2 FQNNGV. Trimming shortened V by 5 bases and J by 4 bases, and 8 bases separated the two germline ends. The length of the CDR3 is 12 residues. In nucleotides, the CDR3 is TGTGCCAGCAGCCGGATGGGAGAGACCCAGTACTTC. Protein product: CASSRMGETQYF.

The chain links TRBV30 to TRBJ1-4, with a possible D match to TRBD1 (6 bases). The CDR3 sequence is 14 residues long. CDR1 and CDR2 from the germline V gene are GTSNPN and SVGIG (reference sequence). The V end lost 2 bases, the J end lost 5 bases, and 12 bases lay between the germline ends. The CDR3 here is CAWSSGVGNEKLFF. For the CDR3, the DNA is TGTGCCTGGAGTTCAGGGGTCGGAAATGAAAAACTGTTTTTT.